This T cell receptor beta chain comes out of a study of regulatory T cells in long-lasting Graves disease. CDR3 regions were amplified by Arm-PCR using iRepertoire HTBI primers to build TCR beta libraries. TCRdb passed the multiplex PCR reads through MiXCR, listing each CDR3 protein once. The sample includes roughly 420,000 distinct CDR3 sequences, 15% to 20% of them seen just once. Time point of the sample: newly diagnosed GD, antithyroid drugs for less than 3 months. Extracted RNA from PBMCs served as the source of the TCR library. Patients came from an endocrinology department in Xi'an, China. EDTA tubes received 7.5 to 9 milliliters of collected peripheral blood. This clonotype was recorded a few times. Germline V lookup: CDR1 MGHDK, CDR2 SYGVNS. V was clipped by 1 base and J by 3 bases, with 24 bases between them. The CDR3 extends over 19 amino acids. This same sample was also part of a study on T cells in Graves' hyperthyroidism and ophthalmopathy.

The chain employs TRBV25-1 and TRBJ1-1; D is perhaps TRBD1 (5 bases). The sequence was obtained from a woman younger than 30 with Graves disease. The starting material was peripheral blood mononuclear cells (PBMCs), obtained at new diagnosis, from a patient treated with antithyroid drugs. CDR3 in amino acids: CASSESPPRAGKQDTEAFF. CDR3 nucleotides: TGTGCCAGCAGTGAATCCCCTCCGCGGGCAGGGAAACAGGACACTGAAGCTTTCTTT.